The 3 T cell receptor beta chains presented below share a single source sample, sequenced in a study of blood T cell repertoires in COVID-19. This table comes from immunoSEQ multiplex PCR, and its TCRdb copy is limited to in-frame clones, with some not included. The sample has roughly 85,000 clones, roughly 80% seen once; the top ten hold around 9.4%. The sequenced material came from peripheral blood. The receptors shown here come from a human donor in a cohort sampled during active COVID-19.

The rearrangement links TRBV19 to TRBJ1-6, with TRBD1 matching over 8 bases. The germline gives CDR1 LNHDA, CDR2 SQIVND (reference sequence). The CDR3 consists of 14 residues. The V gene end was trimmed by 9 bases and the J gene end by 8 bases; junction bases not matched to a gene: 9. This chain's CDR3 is CASTAGQGYSPLHF. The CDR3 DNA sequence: TGTGCCAGCACCGCCGGACAGGGATATTCACCCCTCCACTTT.

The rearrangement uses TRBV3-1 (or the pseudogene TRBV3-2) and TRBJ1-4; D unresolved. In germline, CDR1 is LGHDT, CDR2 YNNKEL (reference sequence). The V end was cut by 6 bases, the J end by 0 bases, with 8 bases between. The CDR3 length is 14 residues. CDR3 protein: CASRDFATNEKLFF. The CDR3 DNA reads TGTGCCAGCAGGGACTTTGCAACTAATGAAAAACTGTTTTTT.

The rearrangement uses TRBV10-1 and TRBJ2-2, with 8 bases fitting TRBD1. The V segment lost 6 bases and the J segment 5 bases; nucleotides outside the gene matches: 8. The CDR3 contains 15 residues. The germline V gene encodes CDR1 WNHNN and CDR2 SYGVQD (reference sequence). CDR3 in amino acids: CASSRDRPRTGELFF. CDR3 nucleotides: TGCGCCAGCAGCAGGGACAGGCCTAGAACCGGGGAGCTGTTTTTT.